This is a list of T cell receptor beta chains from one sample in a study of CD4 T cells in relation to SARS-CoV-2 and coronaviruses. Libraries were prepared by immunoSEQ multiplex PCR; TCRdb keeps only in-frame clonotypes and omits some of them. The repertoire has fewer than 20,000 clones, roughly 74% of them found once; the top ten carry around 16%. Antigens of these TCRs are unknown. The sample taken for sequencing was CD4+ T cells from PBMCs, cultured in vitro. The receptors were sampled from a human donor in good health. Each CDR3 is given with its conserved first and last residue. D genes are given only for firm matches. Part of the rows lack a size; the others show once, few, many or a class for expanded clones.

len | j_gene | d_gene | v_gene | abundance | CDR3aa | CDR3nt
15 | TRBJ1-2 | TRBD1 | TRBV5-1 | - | CASNEGPDRDYGYTF | TGCGCCAGCAATGAAGGCCCGGACAGGGACTATGGCTACACCTTC
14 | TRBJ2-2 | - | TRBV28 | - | CASSLAPNTGELFF | TGTGCCAGCAGTTTAGCGCCGAACACCGGGGAGCTGTTTTTT
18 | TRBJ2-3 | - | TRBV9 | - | CASSVDPGPRTGTDTQYF | TGTGCCAGCAGCGTAGATCCGGGACCAAGGACGGGCACAGATACGCAGTATTTT
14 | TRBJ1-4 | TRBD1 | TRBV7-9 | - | CASSFSGGTEKLFF | TGTGCCAGCAGCTTTTCAGGGGGCACTGAAAAACTGTTTTTT
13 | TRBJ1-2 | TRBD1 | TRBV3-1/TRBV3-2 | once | CASRHARTGGYTF | TGTGCCAGCAGGCACGCAAGGACAGGGGGCTACACCTTC
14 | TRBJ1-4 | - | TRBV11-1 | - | CASSSRGAGEKLFF | TGTGCCAGCAGCTCTCGCGGAGCCGGTGAAAAACTGTTTTTT
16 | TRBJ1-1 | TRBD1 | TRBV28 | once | CASSPLGTGAWTEAFF | TGTGCCAGCAGCCCTTTGGGGACAGGGGCGTGGACTGAAGCTTTCTTT
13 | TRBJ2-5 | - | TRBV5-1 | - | CASSRQGGETQYF | TGCGCCAGCAGCCGACAAGGGGGAGAGACCCAGTACTTC
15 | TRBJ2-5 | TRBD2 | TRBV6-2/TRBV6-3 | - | CASSRTSGSLETQYF | TGTGCCAGCAGCAGAACTAGCGGGAGTTTGGAGACCCAGTACTTC
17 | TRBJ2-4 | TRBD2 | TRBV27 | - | CASSFIAGGPSKNIQYF | TGTGCCAGCAGTTTTATAGCGGGAGGGCCTTCCAAAAACATTCAGTACTTC
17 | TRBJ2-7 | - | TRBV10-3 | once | CAISEPRTLWSSYEQYF | TGTGCCATCAGTGAGCCACGGACTTTATGGAGCTCCTACGAGCAGTACTTC
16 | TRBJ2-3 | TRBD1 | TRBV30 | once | CAWRTTGGFSTDTQYF | TGTGCCTGGAGAACCACAGGGGGATTTAGCACAGATACGCAGTATTTT
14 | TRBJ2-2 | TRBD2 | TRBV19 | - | CASRASGIAGELFF | TGTGCCAGTAGGGCTAGCGGGATTGCCGGGGAGCTGTTTTTT
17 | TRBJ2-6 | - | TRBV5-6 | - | CASSLARTLRGANVLTF | TGTGCCAGCAGCTTGGCCCGGACACTCCGCGGGGCCAACGTCCTGACTTTC
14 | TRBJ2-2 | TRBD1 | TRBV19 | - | CASSNGQGTGELFF | TGTGCCAGTAGTAACGGACAGGGCACCGGGGAGCTGTTTTTT
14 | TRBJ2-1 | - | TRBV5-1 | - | CASSLQASDNEQFF | TGCGCCAGCAGCTTACAGGCTTCCGACAATGAGCAGTTCTTC
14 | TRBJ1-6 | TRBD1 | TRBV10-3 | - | CAISDGQGDSPLHF | TGTGCCATCAGTGATGGACAGGGGGATTCACCCCTCCACTTT
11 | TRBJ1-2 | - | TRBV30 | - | CAWSRLGGYTF | TGTGCCTGGAGTCGACTGGGAGGCTACACCTTC
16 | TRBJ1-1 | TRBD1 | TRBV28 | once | CASSLWNRGLITEAFF | TGTGCCAGCAGTTTATGGAACAGGGGGTTGATTACTGAAGCTTTCTTT
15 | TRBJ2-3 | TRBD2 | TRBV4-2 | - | CASRSPLAGRDTQYF | TGTGCCAGCAGGAGCCCCCTAGCGGGGAGAGATACGCAGTATTTT
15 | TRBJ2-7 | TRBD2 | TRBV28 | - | CASSPWTSPSYEQYF | TGTGCCAGCAGTCCCTGGACTAGCCCCTCCTACGAGCAGTACTTC
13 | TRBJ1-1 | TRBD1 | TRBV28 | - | CASRTGANTEAFF | TGTGCCAGTCGGACAGGGGCGAACACTGAAGCTTTCTTT
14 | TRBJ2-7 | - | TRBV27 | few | CASSLDEGPYEQYF | TGTGCCAGCAGTTTAGATGAGGGTCCCTACGAGCAGTACTTC
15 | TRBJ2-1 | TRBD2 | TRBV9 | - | CASSVDVGGSNEQFF | TGTGCCAGCAGCGTAGACGTGGGAGGGTCCAATGAGCAGTTCTTC
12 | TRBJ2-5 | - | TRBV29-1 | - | CSVVGLEETQYF | TGCAGCGTTGTTGGCTTAGAAGAGACCCAGTACTTC
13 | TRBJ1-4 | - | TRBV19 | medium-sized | CASIQGGNEKLFF | TGTGCCAGCATACAGGGTGGTAATGAAAAACTGTTTTTT
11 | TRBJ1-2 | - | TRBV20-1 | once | CSARRGYGYTF | TGCAGTGCTCGAAGGGGATATGGCTACACCTTC
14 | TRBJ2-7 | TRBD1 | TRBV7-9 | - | CASSRPGQGAEQYF | TGTGCCAGCAGCAGACCGGGACAGGGCGCCGAGCAGTACTTC
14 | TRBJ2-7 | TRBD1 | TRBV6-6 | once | CASSGGTGTHEQYF | TGTGCCAGCTCTGGGGGGACAGGGACCCACGAGCAGTACTTC
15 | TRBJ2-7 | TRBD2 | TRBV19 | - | CASRDPGLVGSEQYF | TGTGCCAGTAGGGATCCCGGACTAGTAGGCAGCGAGCAGTACTTC
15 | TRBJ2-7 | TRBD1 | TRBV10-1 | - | CASSESTGSWYEQYF | TGCGCCAGCAGTGAGTCGACAGGGTCCTGGTACGAGCAGTACTTC
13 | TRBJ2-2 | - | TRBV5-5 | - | CASSRRDGGELFF | TGTGCCAGCAGCCGGCGGGATGGCGGGGAGCTGTTTTTT
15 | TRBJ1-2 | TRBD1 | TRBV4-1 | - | CASRQMTGVGYGYTF | TGCGCCAGCAGGCAAATGACAGGGGTTGGCTATGGCTACACCTTC
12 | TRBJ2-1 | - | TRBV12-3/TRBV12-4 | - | CASKRRAHEQFF | TGTGCCAGCAAGCGCAGGGCCCATGAGCAGTTCTTC
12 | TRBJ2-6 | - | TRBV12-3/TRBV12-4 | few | CASNSLPGLVTF | TGTGCCAGCAATTCCCTCCCGGGACTGGTAACTTTC
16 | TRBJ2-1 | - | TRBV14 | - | CASSRLGGAGYNEQFF | TGTGCCAGCAGCCGCCTAGGGGGAGCGGGATACAATGAGCAGTTCTTC
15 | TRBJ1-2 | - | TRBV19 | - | CASSISFGQNYGYTF | TGTGCCAGTAGTATAAGTTTTGGACAGAACTATGGCTACACCTTC
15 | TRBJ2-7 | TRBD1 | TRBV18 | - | CASSPKGQPSYEQYF | TGTGCCAGCTCACCCAAGGGACAGCCCTCCTACGAGCAGTACTTC
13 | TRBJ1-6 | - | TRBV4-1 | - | CASSQESLLPLHF | TGCGCCAGCAGCCAAGAATCCCTTCTACCCCTCCACTTT
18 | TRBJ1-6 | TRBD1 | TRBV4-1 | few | CASSQPRQGFSYNSPLHF | TGCGCCAGCAGCCAACCGCGACAGGGGTTCTCCTATAATTCACCCCTCCACTTT
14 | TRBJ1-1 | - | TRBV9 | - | CASSVRAGNSEAFF | TGTGCCAGCAGCGTACGAGCGGGGAACAGTGAAGCTTTCTTT
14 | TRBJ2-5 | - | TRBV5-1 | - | CASSLAGSQETQYF | TGCGCCAGCAGCTTGGCGGGGAGCCAGGAGACCCAGTACTTC
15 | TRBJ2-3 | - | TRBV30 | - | CARTDPDSRQDTQYF | TGTGCCAGGACAGACCCGGACTCCCGCCAAGATACGCAGTATTTT
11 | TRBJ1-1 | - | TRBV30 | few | CAWSRNTEAFF | TGTGCCTGGAGTAGGAATACTGAAGCTTTCTTT
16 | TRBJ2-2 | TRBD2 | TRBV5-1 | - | CASRGTSGTSGGELFF | TGCGCCAGCAGGGGGACTAGCGGGACTTCAGGCGGGGAGCTGTTTTTT
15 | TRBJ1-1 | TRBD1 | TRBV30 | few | CAWRPRDRENTEAFF | TGTGCCTGGAGGCCCCGAGACAGGGAGAACACTGAAGCTTTCTTT
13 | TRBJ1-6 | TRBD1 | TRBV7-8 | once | CASSGTGDSPLHF | TGTGCCAGTTCCGGGACAGGGGATTCACCCCTCCACTTT
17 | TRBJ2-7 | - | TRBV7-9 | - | CASSSRRGRENLYEQYF | TGTGCCAGCAGCTCGCGGCGGGGGCGGGAAAATCTCTACGAGCAGTACTTC
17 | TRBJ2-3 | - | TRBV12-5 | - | CASGLVIAGVHTDTQYF | TGTGCTAGTGGTTTGGTCATCGCCGGCGTGCACACAGATACGCAGTATTTT
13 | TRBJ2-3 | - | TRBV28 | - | CASTEGVTDTQYF | TGTGCCAGCACCGAGGGGGTGACAGATACGCAGTATTTT
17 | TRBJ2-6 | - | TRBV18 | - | CASSREQKDSGANVLTF | TGTGCCAGCTCACGCGAACAGAAGGACTCTGGGGCCAACGTCCTGACTTTC
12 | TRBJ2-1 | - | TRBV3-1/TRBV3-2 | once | CASSLLAPQLFF | TGTGCCAGCAGCCTCCTAGCGCCCCAGTTGTTCTTC
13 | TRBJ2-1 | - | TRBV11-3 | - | CASSSGSYNEQFF | TGTGCCAGCAGCTCGGGCTCCTACAATGAGCAGTTCTTC
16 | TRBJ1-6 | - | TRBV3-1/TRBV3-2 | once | CASSQLGPKGRSPLHF | TGTGCCAGCAGCCAATTGGGACCTAAAGGGCGTTCACCCCTCCACTTT
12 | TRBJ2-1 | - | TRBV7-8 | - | CASSLANNEQFF | TGTGCCAGCAGCTTAGCGAATAATGAGCAGTTCTTC